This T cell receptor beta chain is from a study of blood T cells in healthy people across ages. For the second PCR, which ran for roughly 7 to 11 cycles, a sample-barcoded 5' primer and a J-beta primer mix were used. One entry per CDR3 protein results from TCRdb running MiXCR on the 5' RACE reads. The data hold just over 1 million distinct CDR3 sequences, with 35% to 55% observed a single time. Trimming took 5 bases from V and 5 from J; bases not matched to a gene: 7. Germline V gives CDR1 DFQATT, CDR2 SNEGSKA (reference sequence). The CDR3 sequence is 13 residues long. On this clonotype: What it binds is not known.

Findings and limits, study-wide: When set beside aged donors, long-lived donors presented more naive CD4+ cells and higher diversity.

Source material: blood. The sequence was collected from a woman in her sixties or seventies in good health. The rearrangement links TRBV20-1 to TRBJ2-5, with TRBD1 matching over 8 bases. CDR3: CSAPRQGLETQYF. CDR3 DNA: TGCAGTGCTCCGCGACAGGGGTTGGAGACCCAGTACTTC.